This T cell receptor beta chain was sequenced for a study of T cell changes during pregnancy in multiple sclerosis. Produced via immunoSEQ multiplex PCR; TCRdb's table is partial and in-frame only. The table has roughly 53,000 clones, under 95% seen once; the top ten hold just over 3%. V lost 2 bases to trimming and J lost 3 bases; unmatched junction nucleotides: 3. This CDR3 is built from 15 residues. The germline V gene encodes CDR1 SGHNT and CDR2 YYREEE (reference sequence). The chain recombines TRBV5-4 with TRBJ2-3; 10 bases match TRBD2. Sequencing was performed on CD8+ T cells from peripheral blood mononuclear cells, taken before pregnancy. This sequence was found in a female donor with multiple sclerosis, enrolled in a pregnancy study. This chain's CDR3 is CASSLAGGPTDTQYF. The CDR3 nucleotides are TGTGCCAGCAGCTTAGCGGGGGGGCCGACAGATACGCAGTATTTT.